A single sample is the source of the 29 T cell receptor beta chains below, sequenced in a study of cytomegalovirus exposure and HLA in healthy donors (TCRdb year 2017). The library was generated by the immunoSEQ multiplex PCR assay. For the multiplex PCR, a mixture combining 60 forward primers for TCR Vbeta segments and 13 reverse primers for TCR Jbeta segments was used. TCRdb stores this immuneACCESS table with in-frame sequences only. Part of the clones is absent; in the studies checked, under half of the shortfall reflects unresolved V genes, and no reason is known for the rest. This sample holds 90,000 to 140,000 clones; about 83% were observed only once. Together, the top ten hold under 6.5% of the sample. Sequencing was performed on PBMCs. These receptor sequences come from a man aged 18 to 30 in good health and CMV-seronegative.

The CDR3 reads CASSHRVDKNIQYF. Written as DNA, the CDR3 is TGTGCCAGCAGTCACAGGGTGGACAAAAACATTCAGTACTTC. The V and J genes are TRBV11-2 and TRBJ2-4, with D maybe TRBD1 (6 bases). Germline CDR1 is SGHAT and CDR2 is FQNNGV. The CDR3 runs to 14 residues. Trimming cost V 6 bases and J 3 bases, with 12 bases left between them.

V usage is TRBV5-1 and J usage is TRBJ2-7; TRBD2 matches 11 bases. The germline V gene encodes CDR1 SGHRS and CDR2 YFSETQ. The CDR3 length is 14 residues. Trimming cost V 4 bases and J 3 bases; bases outside gene matches: 3. CDR3 coding DNA: TGCGCCAGCAGCGCTAGCGGGAGGAACTACGAGCAGTACTTC. It is translated as CASSASGRNYEQYF. The whole variable domain, remainder taken from reference TRBV5-1 and TRBJ2-7, is KAGVTQTPRYLIKTRGQQVTLSCSPISGHRSVSWYQQTPGQGLQFLFEYFSETQRNKGNFPGRFSGRQFSNSRSEMNVSTLELGDSALYLCASSASGRNYEQYFGPGTRLTVT.

The genes are TRBV11-2 and TRBJ2-2, with D possibly being TRBD1 (6 bases). Trimming removed 2 bases from V and 7 bases from J, with 17 bases in between. Germline CDR1 reads SGHAT; CDR2 reads FQNNGV. The CDR3 runs 16 residues. CDR3: CASSLYLQGHSGELFF. The CDR3 DNA is TGTGCCAGCAGCTTATATCTGCAGGGACATAGCGGGGAGCTGTTTTTT.

The chain employs TRBV28 and TRBJ2-7; D remains unclear. The CDR3 has 14 amino acids. Germline loops: CDR1 MDHEN, CDR2 SYDVKM. The germline V and J ends were trimmed by 2 bases and 2 bases, with 10 bases remaining between them. CDR3 sequence: CASSLGQAPYEQYF. The CDR3 nucleotides are TGTGCCAGCAGTTTAGGGCAGGCGCCCTACGAGCAGTACTTC. Full variable domain (missing parts from reference TRBV28 and TRBJ2-7): DVKVTQSSRYLVKRTGEKVFLECVQDMDHENMFWYRQDPGLGLRLIYFSYDVKMKEKGDIPEGYSVSREKKERFSLILESASTNQTSMYLCASSLGQAPYEQYFGPGTRLTVT.

The chain uses TRBV5-6 and TRBJ2-5, with 7 bases lining up with TRBD1. Germline CDR1 reads SGHDT; CDR2 reads YYEEEE. The CDR3 sequence is 14 residues long. Trimming at V came to 4 bases and at J to 2 bases, leaving 5 bases not matched to a gene. In DNA, the CDR3 is TGTGCCAGCAGCCAGGGACAGCTACAAGAGACCCAGTACTTC. It yields the protein CASSQGQLQETQYF. The variable domain in full, with the rest retrieved from reference TRBV5-6 and TRBJ2-5, is DAGVTQSPTHLIKTRGQQVTLRCSPKSGHDTVSWYQQALGQGPQFIFQYYEEEERQRGNFPDRFSGHQFPNYSSELNVNALLLGDSALYLCASSQGQLQETQYFGPGTRLLVL.

The J gene is TRBJ2-7, the V gene TRBV9; TRBD2 aligns across 13 bases. Germline CDR1 is SGDLS and CDR2 is YYNGEE. V dropped 2 bases and J dropped 6; count of bases not matched to a gene: 5. The CDR3 totals 15 residues. The CDR3 nucleotides are TGTGCCAGCAGCGTTACCGGGACTAGCGGGACCGAGCAGTACTTC. It codes for CASSVTGTSGTEQYF.

The genes are TRBV6-6 and TRBJ2-5; maybe TRBD1 (6 bases). The V gene's germline CDR1 is MNHNY and CDR2 SVGAGI (reference sequence). The CDR3 loop spans 13 amino acids. V lost 7 bases and J 5 bases, leaving 14 bases between the germline ends. The CDR3 nucleotides read TGTGCCAGCACAACACAGGGCGGGGAGACCCAGTACTTC. Translation: CASTTQGGETQYF.

The CDR3 loop reads CASSMGLAYYEQYF. The DNA of the CDR3 is TGTGCCAGTAGTATGGGACTAGCCTACTACGAGCAGTACTTC. The chain joins TRBV19 to TRBJ2-7, with 9 bases matching TRBD2. CDR3 length: 14 amino acids. Germline V lookup: CDR1 LNHDA, CDR2 SQIVND (reference sequence). V was pared by 3 bases and J by 3 bases, with 3 bases of the junction left unmatched. Based on the CDR3 plus reference TRBV19 and TRBJ2-7, the full variable domain is DGGITQSPKYLFRKEGQNVTLSCEQNLNHDAMYWYRQDPGQGLRLIYYSQIVNDFQKGDIAEGYSVSREKKESFPLTVTSAQKNPTAFYLCASSMGLAYYEQYFGPGTRLTVT.

J is TRBJ2-5 and V is TRBV7-3; D not certain. Germline CDR1 is SGHTA and CDR2 is FQGTGA. The CDR3 totals 13 residues. V lost 1 base, J lost 2 bases, and 5 bases lay in between. DNA for the CDR3: TGTGCCAGCAGCTTAATCCCTCAAGAGACCCAGTACTTC. Its protein product is CASSLIPQETQYF.

The chain combines TRBV18 with TRBJ1-5; D remains ambiguous. CDR1 and CDR2 from the germline V gene are KGHSH and LQKENI. The CDR3 has 15 amino acids. The germline V and J ends were trimmed by 4 bases and 5 bases, with 15 bases remaining between them. CDR3 sequence reads: CASSLDSGTDQPQHF. The CDR3 DNA sequence: TGTGCCAGCTCACTAGACTCCGGAACGGATCAGCCCCAGCATTTT.

V gene TRBV28 combines with J gene TRBJ1-1; D is perhaps TRBD1 (6 bases). V was cut by 1 base and J by 6 bases, with 12 bases left in between. The CDR3 is 14 amino acids. Germline CDR1 reads MDHEN; CDR2 reads SYDVKM. DNA of the CDR3: TGTGCCAGCAGTTTATTCCAGGGGCGGGCTGAAGCTTTCTTT. Its protein product is CASSLFQGRAEAFF.

J is TRBJ1-6 and V is TRBV7-2; 9 bases agree with TRBD1. CDR3 length equals 15 residues. Looked up from germline, CDR1 is SGHTA and CDR2 is FQGNSA. The V segment lost 4 bases and the J segment 10 bases; nucleotides outside the gene matches: 8. The CDR3 sequence: CASSYRGLVGSPLHF. In nucleotides, the CDR3 is TGTGCCAGCAGCTACAGGGGGCTAGTAGGGTCACCCCTCCACTTT.

This clone was seen just once. The J gene is TRBJ2-1, the V gene TRBV6-5, with 14 bases fitting TRBD2. The CDR3 extends over 16 amino acids. Trimming at V came to 4 bases and at J to 7 bases, leaving 6 bases not matched to a gene. Germline V gene sequence: CDR1 MNHEY, CDR2 SVGAGI. The CDR3 region is CASSLRLAGGHNEQFF. The DNA for the CDR3 is TGTGCCAGCAGTTTACGACTAGCGGGAGGGCATAATGAGCAGTTCTTC.

This clone was seen once. The CDR3 region is CASSPRTGLDTEAFF. CDR3 sequence (DNA): TGTGCCAGCAGCCCTCGGACAGGGCTGGACACTGAAGCTTTCTTT. The chain recombines TRBV7-9 with TRBJ1-1; 8 bases align to TRBD1. V shed 5 bases and J 3 bases; nucleotides not matched to a gene: 8. Germline V lookup: CDR1 SEHNR, CDR2 FQNEAQ (reference sequence). This CDR3 is built from 15 residues.

The chain links TRBV6-4 to TRBJ2-5; D is perhaps TRBD1 (6 bases). The CDR3 has 13 amino acids. Germline V gene sequence: CDR1 MRHNA, CDR2 SNTAGT. Trimming pared 4 bases from V and 1 base from J, leaving 7 bases between. The CDR3 nucleotides are TGTGCCAGCAGTGGGACAGCCCAAGAGACCCAGTACTTC. It codes for CASSGTAQETQYF.

The V and J genes are TRBV7-9 and TRBJ2-1; the match to TRBD1 covers 8 bases. Germline-derived CDR1 and CDR2 are SEHNR and FQNEAQ (reference sequence). With 5 bases clipped from V and 5 bases from J, the junction kept 11 bases outside the gene matches. There are 16 residues in the CDR3. In DNA, the CDR3 is TGTGCCAGCAGCCCCCAAAGACAGGGGCGGAACAATGAGCAGTTCTTC. Translating it yields CASSPQRQGRNNEQFF.

The rearrangement joins TRBV21-1 to TRBJ2-1; TRBD2 is the table's D call, not checked against the DNA. TRBV21-1 constitutes a pseudogene. The CDR3 spans 15 residues. CDR3 nucleotides: TGTGCCAGCAGCAAAGACCTATCCCCCTACAATGAGCAGTTCTTC. The encoded protein is CASSKDLSPYNEQFF.

The chain carries TRBV9 and TRBJ2-3; D is unresolved. Per germline, CDR1 SGDLS and CDR2 YYNGEE. V lost 3 bases, J lost 9 bases, and 17 bases lay in between. The CDR3 has 14 amino acids. CDR3 residues: CASSAGSSPGTQYF. Written as DNA, the CDR3 is TGTGCCAGCAGCGCCGGATCTTCACCCGGGACGCAGTATTTT.

The rearrangement uses TRBV21-1 and TRBJ1-5; the table's TRBD1 call for D was not verified on the DNA. TRBV21-1 is assigned pseudogene status. The CDR3 has 12 residues. CDR3 nucleotides: TGTGCCAGCGGACAGAGCAATCAGCCCCAGCATTTT. Its translation: CASGQSNQPQHF.

The table lists this clone with a few counts. J is TRBJ1-1 and V is TRBV27; 7 bases agree with TRBD1. The germline V gene encodes CDR1 MNHEY and CDR2 SMNVEV (reference sequence). V lost 6 bases to trimming and J lost 3 bases; unmatched junction nucleotides: 13. The length of the CDR3 is 16 residues. CDR3 nucleotide sequence: TGTGCCAGCAGCCTTAATAGGGGGCGCTTCCACACTGAAGCTTTCTTT. This encodes CASSLNRGRFHTEAFF.

This clone was counted only a few times. This chain uses TRBV5-6 with TRBJ1-5; D perhaps matches TRBD1 (5 bases). The CDR3 has 14 residues. CDR1 SGHDT and CDR2 YYEEEE come from the germline V gene. The V end was cut by 0 bases, the J end by 3 bases, with 7 bases between. The CDR3 sequence: CASSLGQYNQPQHF. CDR3 in DNA: TGTGCCAGCAGCTTGGGACAGTACAATCAGCCCCAGCATTTT.

The rearrangement links TRBV4-2 to TRBJ2-7; D remains ambiguous. Trimming cost V 2 bases and J 6 bases, with 11 bases left between them. CDR1 and CDR2 (germline): LGHNA, YNFKEQ. This CDR3 spans 13 amino acids. CDR3 DNA sequence: TGTGCCAGCAGCCAACCCCCGACTGGCGAGCAGTACTTC. Encoded protein: CASSQPPTGEQYF.

The chain combines TRBV21-1 with TRBJ1-4. TRBV21-1 is a documented pseudogene. CDR3 size: 16 residues. CDR3 nucleotides: TGTGCCAGCAGCAAAGAATCGAAGGGGAGGAGCGAAAAACTGTTTTTT. Its protein is CASSKESKGRSEKLFF.

For the CDR3, the DNA is TGTGCCAGCAGTGACGGGAGCCAGCGCCAGTTCTTC. It is translated as CASSDGSQRQFF. The chain is built from TRBV6-5 and TRBJ2-1; D may be TRBD2 (6 bases). The CDR3 contains 12 residues. V was shortened by 5 bases and J by 13 bases, with 15 bases between the two germline ends. Germline V gene lookup returns CDR1 MNHEY and CDR2 SVGAGI.

A word on this clone: Other DNA sequences in the same sample also yield this CDR3. This chain links TRBV27 with TRBJ1-1; 7 nucleotides match TRBD1. V dropped 4 bases and J dropped 5; count of bases not matched to a gene: 7. This CDR3 region has 14 residues. CDR1 is MNHEY, CDR2 SMNVEV, per germline (reference sequence). CDR3 bases: TGTGCCAGCAGTTACGACAGGGCGGGAACTGAAGCTTTCTTT. Translation gives CASSYDRAGTEAFF.

The chain recombines TRBV18 with TRBJ2-1, with 9 bases that match TRBD2. With V trimmed by 2 bases and J by 0 bases, 2 bases remained unmatched. Germline CDR1 is KGHSH and CDR2 is LQKENI. The CDR3 spans 16 residues. The CDR3 DNA follows: TGTGCCAGCTCACCAGTTAGCGGGAGCTCCTACAATGAGCAGTTCTTC. It is translated as CASSPVSGSSYNEQFF.

The chain uses TRBV7-2 and TRBJ1-5; 7 bases fit TRBD1. J gave up 3 bases and V 4 bases, and 6 bases lay outside the gene matches. Germline CDR1 reads SGHTA; CDR2 reads FQGNSA. This CDR3 has 15 residues. CDR3 nucleotides: TGTGCCAGCAGCTGGGGGGACAGCGTCAATCAGCCCCAGCATTTT. Translating it yields CASSWGDSVNQPQHF.

This chain joins TRBV5-4 and TRBJ2-5; D is perhaps TRBD1 (5 bases). Germline V gene lookup returns CDR1 SGHNT and CDR2 YYREEE (reference sequence). The V end was cut by 0 bases, the J end by 7 bases, with 19 bases between. There are 16 residues in the CDR3. This chain's CDR3 is CASSLAKTAGSGTQYF. The CDR3 DNA reads TGTGCCAGCAGCTTGGCCAAGACAGCAGGCTCGGGGACCCAGTACTTC.

V is TRBV6-5 and J is TRBJ2-7; 8 positions match TRBD2. Trimming removed 4 bases from V and 0 bases from J; junction bases left unmatched: 8. The CDR3 contains 16 residues. Germline CDR1 reads MNHEY; CDR2 reads SVGAGI. The CDR3 loop is CASSFYRTSFSYEQYF. As DNA, the CDR3 is TGTGCCAGCAGTTTCTATAGGACTAGCTTCTCCTACGAGCAGTACTTC.